This TCR beta chain was recorded in a study of T cell responses to AZD1222 COVID-19 vaccine. Findings and limits, study-wide: Spike regions recognized by vaccine-associated CD4 TCRs spanned the protein, led by 160-218 and 743-854. Donors in the cohort were predominantly white British and more often female, and clonal diversity was possibly underestimated. Of the AZD1222 recipients, only 6 or 7 were seropositive at baseline.

Pooled in the analysis were second doses at about 4 or about 12 weeks. This CDR3 spans 18 amino acids. V lost 5 bases, J lost 0 bases, and 9 bases stayed unmatched. Germline V lookup: CDR1 MNHEY, CDR2 SMNVEV (reference sequence). With regard to this clone: Its target is not known.

Using immunoSEQ multiplex PCR, the repertoire was profiled, and TCRdb retains in-frame clones only, with some absent. The table shows about 130,000 clones, with 88% occurring only once. The TCR originated in an adult who received the AZD1222 COVID-19 vaccine. This material consisted of peripheral blood, taken 28 days after the second AZD1222 dose. This chain uses TRBV27 with TRBJ2-7; 14 nucleotides match TRBD2. The CDR3 DNA reads TGTGCCAGCAGTCTCCGTCCCGGGACTAGCGGGAGCTCCTACGAGCAGTACTTC. Residues: CASSLRPGTSGSSYEQYF.